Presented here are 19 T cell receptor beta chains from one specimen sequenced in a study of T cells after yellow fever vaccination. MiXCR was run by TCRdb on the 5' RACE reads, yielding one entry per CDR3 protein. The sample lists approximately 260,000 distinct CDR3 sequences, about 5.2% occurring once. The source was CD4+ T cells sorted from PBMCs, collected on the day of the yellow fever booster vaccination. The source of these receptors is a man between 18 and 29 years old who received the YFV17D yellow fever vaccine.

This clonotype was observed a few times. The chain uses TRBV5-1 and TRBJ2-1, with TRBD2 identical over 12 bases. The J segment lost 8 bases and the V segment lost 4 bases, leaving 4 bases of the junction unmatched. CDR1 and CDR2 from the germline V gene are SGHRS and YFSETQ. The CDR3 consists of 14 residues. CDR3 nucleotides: TGCGCCAGCAGCAGACTAGCGGGGGAGGATGAGCAGTTCTTC. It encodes CASSRLAGEDEQFF.

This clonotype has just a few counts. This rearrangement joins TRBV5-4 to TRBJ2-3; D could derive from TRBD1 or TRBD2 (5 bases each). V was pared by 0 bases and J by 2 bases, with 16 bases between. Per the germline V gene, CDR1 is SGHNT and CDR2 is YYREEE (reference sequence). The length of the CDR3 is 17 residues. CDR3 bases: TGTGCCAGCAGCTTGGATCTTCCGGGGACCTCCACAGATACGCAGTATTTT. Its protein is CASSLDLPGTSTDTQYF.

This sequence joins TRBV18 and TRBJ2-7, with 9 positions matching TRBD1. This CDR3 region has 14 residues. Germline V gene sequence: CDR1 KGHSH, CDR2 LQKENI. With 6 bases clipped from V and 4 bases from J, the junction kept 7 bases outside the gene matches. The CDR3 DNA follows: TGTGCCAGCTCGTCCGGGACAGGGAATTACGAGCAGTACTTC. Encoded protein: CASSSGTGNYEQYF.

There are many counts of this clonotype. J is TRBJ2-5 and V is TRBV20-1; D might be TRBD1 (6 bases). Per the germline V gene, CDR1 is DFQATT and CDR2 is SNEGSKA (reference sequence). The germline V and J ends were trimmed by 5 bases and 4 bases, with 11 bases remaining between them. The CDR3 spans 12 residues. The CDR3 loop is CSAPLRGETQYF. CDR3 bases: TGCAGTGCTCCCCTCAGGGGAGAGACCCAGTACTTC.

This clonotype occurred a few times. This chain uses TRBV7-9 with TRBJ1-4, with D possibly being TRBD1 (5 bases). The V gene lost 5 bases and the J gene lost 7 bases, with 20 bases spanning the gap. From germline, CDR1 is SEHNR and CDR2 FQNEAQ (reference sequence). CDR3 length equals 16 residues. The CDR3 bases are TGTGCCAGCAGCCTGCGCGATGGTGGGGGGGGTGAAAAACTGTTTTTT. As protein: CASSLRDGGGGEKLFF.

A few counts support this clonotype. The CDR3 coding sequence is TGTGCCAGCAGCTCAAGGCCGGGACAGGGGCCGTACAATGAGCAGTTCTTC. Its protein is CASSSRPGQGPYNEQFF. The genes are TRBV7-3 and TRBJ2-1; 10 positions agree with TRBD1. The V segment lost 4 bases and the J segment 4 bases; nucleotides outside the gene matches: 10. The CDR3 covers 17 residues. CDR1 and CDR2 from the germline V gene are SGHTA and FQGTGA.

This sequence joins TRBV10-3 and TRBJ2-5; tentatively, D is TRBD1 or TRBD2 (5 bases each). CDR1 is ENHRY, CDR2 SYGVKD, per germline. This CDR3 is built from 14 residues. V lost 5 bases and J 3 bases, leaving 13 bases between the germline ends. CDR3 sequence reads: CAISTSGREETQYF. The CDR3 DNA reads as TGTGCCATCAGTACGTCAGGGAGAGAAGAGACCCAGTACTTC.

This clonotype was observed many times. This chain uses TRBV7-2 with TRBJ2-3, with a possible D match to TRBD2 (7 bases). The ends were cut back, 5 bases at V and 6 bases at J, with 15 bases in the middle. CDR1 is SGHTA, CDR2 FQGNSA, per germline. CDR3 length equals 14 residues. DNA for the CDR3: TGTGCCAGCAGCCTACGGGGGGCAAAGGATACGCAGTATTTT. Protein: CASSLRGAKDTQYF.

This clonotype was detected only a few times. As DNA, the CDR3 is TGTGCCAGCAGTTTCTCTGGAGGGAGGAGGGTTCAGCCCCAGCATTTT. It codes for CASSFSGGRRVQPQHF. The V gene is TRBV28, the J gene TRBJ1-5; D is unclear. The germline V and J ends were trimmed by 3 bases and 6 bases, with 18 bases remaining between them. Germline V gene lookup returns CDR1 MDHEN and CDR2 SYDVKM. The length of the CDR3 is 16 residues.

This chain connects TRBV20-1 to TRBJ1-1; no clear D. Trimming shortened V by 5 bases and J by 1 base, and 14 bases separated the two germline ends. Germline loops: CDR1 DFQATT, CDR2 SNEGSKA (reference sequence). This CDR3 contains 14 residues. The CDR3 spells CSAGPPEKNTEAFF. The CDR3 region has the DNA TGCAGTGCTGGCCCCCCGGAGAAGAACACTGAAGCTTTCTTT.

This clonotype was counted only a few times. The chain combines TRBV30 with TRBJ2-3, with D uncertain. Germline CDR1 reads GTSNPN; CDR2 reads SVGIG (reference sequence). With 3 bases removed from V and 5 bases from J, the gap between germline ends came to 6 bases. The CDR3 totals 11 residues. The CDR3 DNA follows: TGTGCCTGGAGCCTAGAAGATACGCAGTATTTT. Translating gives CAWSLEDTQYF.

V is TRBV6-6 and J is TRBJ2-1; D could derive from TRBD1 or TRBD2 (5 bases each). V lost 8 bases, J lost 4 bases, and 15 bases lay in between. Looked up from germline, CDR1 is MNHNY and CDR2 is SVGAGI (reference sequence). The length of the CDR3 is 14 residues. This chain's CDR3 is CASLPGTEYNEQFF. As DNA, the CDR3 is TGTGCCAGCCTACCCGGGACGGAATACAATGAGCAGTTCTTC.

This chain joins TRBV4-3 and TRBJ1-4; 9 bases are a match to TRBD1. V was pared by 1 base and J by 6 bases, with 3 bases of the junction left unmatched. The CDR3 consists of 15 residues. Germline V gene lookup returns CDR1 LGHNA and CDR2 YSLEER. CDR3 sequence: CASSQGDRDDEKLFF. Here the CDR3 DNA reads TGCGCCAGCAGCCAAGGGGACAGGGACGATGAAAAACTGTTTTTT.

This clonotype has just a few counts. The CDR3 reads CASSIDKRRIDQHF. The CDR3 nucleotides read TGTGCCAGTAGTATAGACAAACGTCGAATCGACCAGCATTTT. This chain connects TRBV19 to TRBJ1-5; no reliable D call. With 0 bases removed from V and 12 bases from J, the gap between germline ends came to 15 bases. The CDR3 has 14 residues. Germline CDR1 reads LNHDA; CDR2 reads SQIVND (reference sequence).

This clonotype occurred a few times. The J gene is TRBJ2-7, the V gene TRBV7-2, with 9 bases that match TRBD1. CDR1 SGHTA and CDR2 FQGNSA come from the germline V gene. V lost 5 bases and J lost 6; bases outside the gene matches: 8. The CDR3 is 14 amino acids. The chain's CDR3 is CASSARTGASEQYF. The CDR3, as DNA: TGTGCCAGCAGCGCCCGGACAGGGGCGAGCGAGCAGTACTTC.

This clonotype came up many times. The CDR3 region is CASSSILRTGARGNTIYF. CDR3 bases: TGTGCCAGCAGCTCTATCTTACGGACAGGGGCTAGGGGAAACACCATATATTTT. The chain combines TRBV7-2 with TRBJ1-3, with 9 positions matching TRBD1. CDR3 length equals 18 residues. CDR1 and CDR2 from the germline V gene are SGHTA and FQGNSA. V lost 4 bases to trimming and J lost 4 bases; unmatched junction nucleotides: 14.

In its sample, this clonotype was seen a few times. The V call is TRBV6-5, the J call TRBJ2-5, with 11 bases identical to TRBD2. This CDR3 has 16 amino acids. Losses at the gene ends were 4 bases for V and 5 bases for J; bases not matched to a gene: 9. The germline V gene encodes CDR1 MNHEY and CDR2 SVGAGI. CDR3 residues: CASSSLAGGLRETQYF. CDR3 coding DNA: TGTGCCAGCAGTTCGCTAGCGGGGGGTCTACGGGAGACCCAGTACTTC.

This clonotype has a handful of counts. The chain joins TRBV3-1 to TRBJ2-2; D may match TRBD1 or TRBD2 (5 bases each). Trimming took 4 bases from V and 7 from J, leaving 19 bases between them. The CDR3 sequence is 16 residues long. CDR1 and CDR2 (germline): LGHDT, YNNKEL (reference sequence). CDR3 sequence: CASSPPPWGYGGELFF. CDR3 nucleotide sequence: TGTGCCAGCAGCCCGCCCCCCTGGGGGTACGGCGGGGAGCTGTTTTTT.

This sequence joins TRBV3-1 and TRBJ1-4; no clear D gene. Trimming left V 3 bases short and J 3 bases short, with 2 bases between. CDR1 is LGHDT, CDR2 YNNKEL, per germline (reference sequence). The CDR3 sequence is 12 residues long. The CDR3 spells CASSHPNEKLFF. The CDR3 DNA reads TGTGCCAGCAGCCACCCTAATGAAAAACTGTTTTTT.